This TCR beta chain was observed in a study of T cell responses to AZD1222 COVID-19 vaccine. Assay used: immunoSEQ multiplex PCR; TCRdb lists only in-frame clones, some missing. This table holds over 150,000 clones, roughly nine tenths found once. This sample comprised peripheral blood, obtained on day 0 of AZD1222 vaccination. The receptor was derived from an adult in good health.

CDR3 sequence (DNA): TGTGCCAGCAGTGAATTGGCAGGGTGGTCCGGGGAGCTGTTTTTT. As protein: CASSELAGWSGELFF. This chain joins TRBV2 and TRBJ2-2, with D tentatively TRBD1 (5 bases). Trimming stripped 2 bases from V and 6 bases from J, with 13 bases between. The germline V gene encodes CDR1 SNHLY and CDR2 FYNNEI. The CDR3 length is 15 residues.